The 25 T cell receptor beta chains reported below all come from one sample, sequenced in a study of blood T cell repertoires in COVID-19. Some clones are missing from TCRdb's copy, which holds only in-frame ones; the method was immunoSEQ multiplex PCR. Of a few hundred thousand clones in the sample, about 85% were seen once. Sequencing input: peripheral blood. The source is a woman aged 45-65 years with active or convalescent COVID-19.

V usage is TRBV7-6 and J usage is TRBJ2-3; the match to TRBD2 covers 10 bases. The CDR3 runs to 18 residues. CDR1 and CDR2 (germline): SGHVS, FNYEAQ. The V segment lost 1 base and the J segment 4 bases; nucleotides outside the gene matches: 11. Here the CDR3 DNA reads TGTGCCAGCAGCTTAGTAGCGAGCGGGAGGGTAGGGCCAGATACGCAGTATTTT. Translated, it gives CASSLVASGRVGPDTQYF.

The CDR3 is CASSFGGGRNTEAFF. In nucleotides, the CDR3 is TGTGCCAGCAGCTTTGGCGGGGGGAGGAACACTGAAGCTTTCTTT. The chain links TRBV7-9 to TRBJ1-1; D is possibly TRBD1 (5 bases). Trimming took 3 bases from V and 1 from J, leaving 12 bases between them. CDR3 length: 15 amino acids. The V gene's germline CDR1 is SEHNR and CDR2 FQNEAQ (reference sequence).

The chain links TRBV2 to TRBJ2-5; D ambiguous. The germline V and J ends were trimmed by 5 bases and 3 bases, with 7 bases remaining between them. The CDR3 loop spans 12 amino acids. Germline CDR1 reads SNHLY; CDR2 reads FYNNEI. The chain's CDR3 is CASSQIEETQYF. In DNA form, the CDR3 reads TGTGCCAGCAGTCAAATAGAAGAGACCCAGTACTTC.

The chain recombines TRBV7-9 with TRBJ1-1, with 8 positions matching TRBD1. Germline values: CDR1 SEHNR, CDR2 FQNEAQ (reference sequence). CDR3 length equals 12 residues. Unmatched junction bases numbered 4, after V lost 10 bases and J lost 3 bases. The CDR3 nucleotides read TGTGCCACCCTGGGACAGGACACTGAAGCTTTCTTT. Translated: CATLGQDTEAFF.

CDR3 bases: TGTGCCAGCAGTGTCGACAGGGGGTCCACTGAAGCTTTCTTT. It encodes CASSVDRGSTEAFF. The chain links TRBV6-4 to TRBJ1-1; 9 bases are shared with TRBD1. The length of the CDR3 is 14 residues. J lost 4 bases, V lost 4 bases, and 4 bases had no gene match. Germline CDR1 reads MRHNA; CDR2 reads SNTAGT.

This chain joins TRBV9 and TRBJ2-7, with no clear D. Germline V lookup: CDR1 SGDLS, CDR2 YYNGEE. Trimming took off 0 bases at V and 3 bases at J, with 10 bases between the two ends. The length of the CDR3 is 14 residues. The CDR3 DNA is TGTGCCAGCAGCGTAGATGGCCGCCACTACGAGCAGTACTTC. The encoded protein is CASSVDGRHYEQYF.

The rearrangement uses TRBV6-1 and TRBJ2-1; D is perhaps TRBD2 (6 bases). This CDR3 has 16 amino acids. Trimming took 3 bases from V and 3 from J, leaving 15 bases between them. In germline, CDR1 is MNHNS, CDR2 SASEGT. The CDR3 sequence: CASSDRTSGVYNEQFF. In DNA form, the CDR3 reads TGTGCCAGCAGTGACCGCACCTCGGGGGTCTACAATGAGCAGTTCTTC.

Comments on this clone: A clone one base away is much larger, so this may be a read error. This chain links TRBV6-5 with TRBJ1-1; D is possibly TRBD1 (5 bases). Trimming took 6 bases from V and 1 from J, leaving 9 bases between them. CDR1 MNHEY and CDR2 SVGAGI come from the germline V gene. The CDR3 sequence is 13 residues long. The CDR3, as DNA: TGTGCCAGCAGGTCGACAGCGAACACTGAAGCTTTCTTT. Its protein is CASRSTANTEAFF.

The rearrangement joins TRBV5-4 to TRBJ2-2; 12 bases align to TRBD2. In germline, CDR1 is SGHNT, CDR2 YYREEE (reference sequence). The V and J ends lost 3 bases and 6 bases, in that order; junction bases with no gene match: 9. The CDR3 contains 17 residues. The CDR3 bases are TGTGCCAGCAGCTCACCGACTAGCGGGAGAGTCTCCGGGGAGCTGTTTTTT. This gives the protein CASSSPTSGRVSGELFF.

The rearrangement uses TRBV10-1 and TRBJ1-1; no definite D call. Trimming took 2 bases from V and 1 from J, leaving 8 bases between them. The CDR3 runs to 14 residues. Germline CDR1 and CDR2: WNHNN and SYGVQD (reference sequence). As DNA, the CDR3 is TGCGCCAGCAGTGAGGGGCCCCAGAACACTGAAGCTTTCTTT. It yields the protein CASSEGPQNTEAFF.

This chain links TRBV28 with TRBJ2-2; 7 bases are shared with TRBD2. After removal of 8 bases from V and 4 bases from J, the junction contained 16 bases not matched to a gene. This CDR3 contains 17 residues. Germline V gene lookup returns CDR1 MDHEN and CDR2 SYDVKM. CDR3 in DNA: TGTGCCAGCTCCGAGGGGAGCGCGGGAGTAGGCACCGGGGAGCTGTTTTTT. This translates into CASSEGSAGVGTGELFF.

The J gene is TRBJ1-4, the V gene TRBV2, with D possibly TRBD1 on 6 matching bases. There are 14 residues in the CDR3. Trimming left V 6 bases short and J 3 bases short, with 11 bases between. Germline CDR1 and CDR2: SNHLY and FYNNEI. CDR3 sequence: CASRRDMPNEKLFF. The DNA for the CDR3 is TGTGCCAGCAGGAGGGACATGCCTAATGAAAAACTGTTTTTT.

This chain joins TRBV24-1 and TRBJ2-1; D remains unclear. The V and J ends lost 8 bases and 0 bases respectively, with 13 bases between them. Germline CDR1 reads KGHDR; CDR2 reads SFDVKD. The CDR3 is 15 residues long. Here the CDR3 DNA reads TGTGCCACCACTAAAAGTGGTGGCTCCTACAATGAGCAGTTCTTC. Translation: CATTKSGGSYNEQFF.

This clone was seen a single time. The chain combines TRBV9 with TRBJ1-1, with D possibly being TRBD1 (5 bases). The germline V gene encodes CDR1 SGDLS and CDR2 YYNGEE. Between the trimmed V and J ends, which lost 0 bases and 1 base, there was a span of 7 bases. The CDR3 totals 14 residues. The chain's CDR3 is CASSVGGPNTEAFF. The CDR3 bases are TGTGCCAGCAGCGTAGGGGGCCCGAACACTGAAGCTTTCTTT.

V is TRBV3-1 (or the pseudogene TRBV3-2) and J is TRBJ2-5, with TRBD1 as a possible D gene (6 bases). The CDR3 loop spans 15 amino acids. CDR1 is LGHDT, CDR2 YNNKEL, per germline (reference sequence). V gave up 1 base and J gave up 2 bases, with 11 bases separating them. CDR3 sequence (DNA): TGTGCCAGCAGCCAAGCCGGGACACGACAAGAGACCCAGTACTTC. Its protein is CASSQAGTRQETQYF.

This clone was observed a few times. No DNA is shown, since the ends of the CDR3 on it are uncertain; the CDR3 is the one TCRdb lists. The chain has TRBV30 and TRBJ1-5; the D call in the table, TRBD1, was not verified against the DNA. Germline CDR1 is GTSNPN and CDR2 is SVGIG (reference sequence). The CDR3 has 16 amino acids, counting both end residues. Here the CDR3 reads CAWSVSLSTGQQPQHF.

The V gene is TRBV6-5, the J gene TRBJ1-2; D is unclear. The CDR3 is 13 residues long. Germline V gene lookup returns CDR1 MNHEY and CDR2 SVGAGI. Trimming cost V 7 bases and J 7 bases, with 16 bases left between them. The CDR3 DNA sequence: TGTGCCAGCATGGTGCTGAGGTACGGTGGCTACACCTTC. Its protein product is CASMVLRYGGYTF.

CDR3 region: CASSSHEGNEQFF. DNA for the CDR3: TGTGCCAGCAGCTCACACGAGGGAAATGAGCAGTTCTTC. The chain has TRBV12-3 or TRBV12-4 and TRBJ2-1; a possible D gene is TRBD2 (5 bases). Trimming took off 6 bases at V and 7 bases at J, with 13 bases between the two ends. The CDR3 length is 13 residues.

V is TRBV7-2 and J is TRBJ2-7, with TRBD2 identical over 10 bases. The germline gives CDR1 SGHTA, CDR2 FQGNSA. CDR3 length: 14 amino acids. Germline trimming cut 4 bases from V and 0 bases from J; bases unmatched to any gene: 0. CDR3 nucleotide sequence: TGTGCCAGCAGCTCTAGCGGGAGCTCCTACGAGCAGTACTTC. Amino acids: CASSSSGSSYEQYF.

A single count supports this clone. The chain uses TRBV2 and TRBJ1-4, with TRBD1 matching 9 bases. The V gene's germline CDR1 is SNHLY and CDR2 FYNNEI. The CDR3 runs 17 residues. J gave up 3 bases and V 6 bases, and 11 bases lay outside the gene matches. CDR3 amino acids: CASRFKTGGAPNEKLFF. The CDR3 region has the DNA TGTGCCAGCAGGTTCAAAACAGGGGGCGCGCCTAATGAAAAACTGTTTTTT.

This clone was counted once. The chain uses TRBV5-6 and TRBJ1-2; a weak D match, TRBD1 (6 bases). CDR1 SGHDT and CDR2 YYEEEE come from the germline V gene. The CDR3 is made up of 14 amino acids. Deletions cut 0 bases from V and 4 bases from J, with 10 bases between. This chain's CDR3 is CASSLGQASYGYTF. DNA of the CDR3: TGTGCCAGCAGCTTGGGACAGGCTAGCTATGGCTACACCTTC.

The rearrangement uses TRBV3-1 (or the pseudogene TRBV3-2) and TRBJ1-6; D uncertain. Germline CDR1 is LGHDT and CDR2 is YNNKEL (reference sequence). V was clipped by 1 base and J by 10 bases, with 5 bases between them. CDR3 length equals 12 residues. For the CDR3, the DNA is TGTGCCAGCAGCCAAGTAAAATCACCCCTCCACTTT. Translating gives CASSQVKSPLHF.

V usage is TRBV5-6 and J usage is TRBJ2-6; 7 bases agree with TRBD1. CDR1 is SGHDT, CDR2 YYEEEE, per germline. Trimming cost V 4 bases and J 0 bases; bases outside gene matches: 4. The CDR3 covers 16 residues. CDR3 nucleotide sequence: TGTGCCAGCAGCCCGGACAGGATCTCTGGGGCCAACGTCCTGACTTTC. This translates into CASSPDRISGANVLTF.

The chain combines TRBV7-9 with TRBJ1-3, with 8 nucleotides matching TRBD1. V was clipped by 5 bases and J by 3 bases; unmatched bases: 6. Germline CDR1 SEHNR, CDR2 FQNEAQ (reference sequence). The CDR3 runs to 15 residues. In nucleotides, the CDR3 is TGTGCCAGCAGCCTTCAGGGGGCTGGTGGAAACACCATATATTTT. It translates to CASSLQGAGGNTIYF. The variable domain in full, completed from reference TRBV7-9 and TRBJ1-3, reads DTGVSQNPRHKITKRGQNVTFRCDPISEHNRLYWYRQTLGQGPEFLTYFQNEAQLEKSRLLSDRFSAERPKGSFSTLEIQRTEQGDSAMYLCASSLQGAGGNTIYFGEGSWLTVV.

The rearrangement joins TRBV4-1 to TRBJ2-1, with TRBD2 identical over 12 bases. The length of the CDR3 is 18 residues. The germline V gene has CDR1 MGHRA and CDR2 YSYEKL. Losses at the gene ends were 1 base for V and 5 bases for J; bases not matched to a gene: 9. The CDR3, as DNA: TGCGCCAGCAGCCAAGGGTATGGACTAGCGGGATTTCACAATGAGCAGTTCTTC. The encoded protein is CASSQGYGLAGFHNEQFF.